Shown below are 22 T cell receptor beta chains from a single sample sequenced in a study of control samples from healthy donors and cancer patients. TCRdb's table, derived via immunoSEQ multiplex PCR, lists solely in-frame clones and lacks some. This sample has fewer than 150,000 clones, with around 90% found just once. Material: blood. The receptors derive from a man aged 18-30 years in good health.

The sample holds one count of this clone. The chain uses TRBV11-2 and TRBJ2-7; D remains ambiguous. Trimming removed 1 base at V and 2 bases at J, with 6 bases between. This CDR3 comprises 13 residues. CDR1 is SGHAT, CDR2 FQNNGV, per germline. This chain's CDR3 is CASSLAQTYEQYF. The CDR3 nucleotides read TGTGCCAGCAGCTTAGCGCAGACCTACGAGCAGTACTTC.

V usage is TRBV3-1 (or the pseudogene TRBV3-2) and J usage is TRBJ2-1; 10 nucleotides align to TRBD2. Germline-derived CDR1 and CDR2 are LGHDT and YNNKEL (reference sequence). With V trimmed by 4 bases and J by 4 bases, 10 bases remained unmatched. This CDR3 is 17 amino acids long. The CDR3 region is CASSPEPSGSVYNEQFF. CDR3 in DNA: TGTGCCAGCAGCCCGGAACCTAGCGGGAGTGTGTACAATGAGCAGTTCTTC.

V and J are TRBV3-1 (or the pseudogene TRBV3-2) and TRBJ2-3, with TRBD1 matching 7 bases. V was clipped by 4 bases and J by 3 bases; unmatched bases: 13. The germline V gene has CDR1 LGHDT and CDR2 YNNKEL (reference sequence). The CDR3 extends over 17 amino acids. CDR3 amino acids: CASSPRRRDRKTDTQYF. Here the CDR3 DNA reads TGTGCCAGCAGCCCCCGCCGCCGGGACAGAAAAACAGATACGCAGTATTTT.

V usage is TRBV19 and J usage is TRBJ2-3; D might be TRBD1 or TRBD2, each matching 5 bases. The CDR3 sequence is 13 residues long. V was pared by 5 bases and J by 9 bases, with 15 bases between. Germline lookup yields CDR1 LNHDA and CDR2 SQIVND (reference sequence). In DNA, the CDR3 is TGTGCCAGTAGTCCGGGACCCCGTGGGACGCAGTATTTT. It encodes CASSPGPRGTQYF. Using reference TRBV19 and TRBJ2-3 for the parts outside the CDR3, the full variable domain is DGGITQSPKYLFRKEGQNVTLSCEQNLNHDAMYWYRQDPGQGLRLIYYSQIVNDFQKGDIAEGYSVSREKKESFPLTVTSAQKNPTAFYLCASSPGPRGTQYFGPGTRLTVL.

The V call is TRBV6-5, the J call TRBJ2-1, with D possibly TRBD1 on 8 matching bases. The germline V gene has CDR1 MNHEY and CDR2 SVGAGI. The CDR3 loop spans 14 amino acids. The V gene lost 5 bases and the J gene lost 7 bases, with 15 bases spanning the gap. CDR3 sequence: CASSKDREGNEQFF. The CDR3 DNA is TGTGCCAGCAGTAAGGACAGGGAGGGGAATGAGCAGTTCTTC.

The count of this clone is one. This chain uses TRBV4-3 with TRBJ2-1; D is possibly TRBD2 (5 bases). The CDR3 is 14 residues long. The germline V gene encodes CDR1 LGHNA and CDR2 YSLEER. V gave up 4 bases and J gave up 9 bases, with 16 bases separating them. CDR3 loop: CASSRHPAGAEQFF. The CDR3 nucleotides are TGCGCCAGCAGCCGCCACCCGGCGGGCGCTGAGCAGTTCTTC.

The chain couples TRBV9 to TRBJ2-1, with D uncertain. The V end was cut by 1 base, the J end by 6 bases, with 11 bases between. Per the germline V gene, CDR1 is SGDLS and CDR2 is YYNGEE. The CDR3 runs 14 residues. CDR3 amino acids: CASSVTATFNEQFF. The CDR3 nucleotides are TGTGCCAGCAGCGTAACGGCTACCTTCAATGAGCAGTTCTTC.

This clone was seen a few times. V is TRBV2 and J is TRBJ1-5, with a tentative D call TRBD1 (6 bases). CDR3 size: 14 residues. Germline-derived CDR1 and CDR2 are SNHLY and FYNNEI. V lost 3 bases to trimming and J lost 3 bases, with 9 bases between them. CDR3 sequence: CASSDDRLNQPQHF. CDR3 DNA: TGTGCCAGCAGTGATGACAGGCTCAATCAGCCCCAGCATTTT.

V usage is TRBV2 and J usage is TRBJ2-3; 9 bases map to TRBD2. The V gene's germline CDR1 is SNHLY and CDR2 FYNNEI. This CDR3 contains 12 residues. V lost 6 bases, J lost 10 bases, and 5 bases stayed unmatched. The CDR3 is CASRVSGGPQYF. The CDR3 DNA is TGTGCCAGCAGAGTTAGCGGGGGACCGCAGTATTTT.

This chain joins TRBV3-1 (or the pseudogene TRBV3-2) and TRBJ2-7; D is undetermined. CDR3 length equals 12 residues. Germline CDR1 reads LGHDT; CDR2 reads YNNKEL (reference sequence). Trimming took 4 bases from V and 3 from J, leaving 7 bases between them. This chain's CDR3 is CASSLNFYEQYF. The CDR3 DNA reads TGTGCCAGCAGCCTAAACTTCTACGAGCAGTACTTC.

This chain joins TRBV11-3 and TRBJ2-3; D is uncertain. Germline loops: CDR1 SGHNT, CDR2 YENEEA. V gave up 0 bases and J gave up 3 bases, with 16 bases separating them. The CDR3 extends over 17 amino acids. The CDR3 is CASSLDLIDSRTDTQYF. The CDR3 DNA follows: TGTGCCAGCAGCTTAGATTTAATCGATTCGAGGACAGATACGCAGTATTTT.

The chain is built from TRBV4-1 and TRBJ1-2; a possible D gene is TRBD1 (5 bases). Germline V gene data show CDR1 as MGHRA and CDR2 as YSYEKL. The CDR3 runs to 14 residues. V shed 2 bases and J shed 4 bases, with 11 bases lying between them. The chain's CDR3 is CASSQSEGPYGYTF. In nucleotides, the CDR3 is TGCGCCAGCAGCCAATCTGAGGGACCCTATGGCTACACCTTC.

This chain joins TRBV28 and TRBJ1-1; 8 positions agree with TRBD1. J lost 3 bases, V lost 7 bases, and 19 bases had no gene match. The CDR3 extends over 18 amino acids. CDR1 is MDHEN and CDR2 is SYDVKM in the germline V gene. The CDR3 spells CASTPEWPGGEVHTEAFF. As DNA, the CDR3 is TGTGCCAGCACCCCTGAATGGCCAGGGGGCGAGGTGCACACTGAAGCTTTCTTT.

V usage is TRBV7-3 and J usage is TRBJ2-2; D not certain. The length of the CDR3 is 12 residues. Germline V gene sequence: CDR1 SGHTA, CDR2 FQGTGA. Trimming removed 1 base at V and 4 bases at J, with 1 base between. The CDR3 protein is CASSLSTGELFF. In DNA, the CDR3 is TGTGCCAGCAGCTTAAGCACCGGGGAGCTGTTTTTT.

The chain employs TRBV5-4 and TRBJ1-6; TRBD1 might be the D (6 bases). Germline assignment: CDR1 SGHNT and CDR2 YYREEE (reference sequence). The V gene lost 0 bases and the J gene lost 8 bases, with 12 bases spanning the gap. The CDR3 is made up of 15 amino acids. The CDR3 region is CASSLAAGADSPLHF. CDR3 in DNA: TGTGCCAGCAGCTTGGCGGCAGGGGCAGATTCACCCCTCCACTTT.

J is TRBJ2-3 and V is TRBV5-4, with 9 nucleotides matching TRBD2. V lost 2 bases and J lost 10; bases outside the gene matches: 14. The CDR3 has 16 amino acids. Germline CDR1 SGHNT, CDR2 YYREEE (reference sequence). CDR3 sequence: CASSLTSGRVRDAQYF. The CDR3 bases are TGTGCCAGCAGCTTAACTAGCGGGCGCGTCAGGGATGCGCAGTATTTT.

This clone was counted a single time. The chain couples TRBV11-3 to TRBJ2-4; D is unresolved. CDR1 and CDR2 from the germline V gene are SGHNT and YENEEA. V lost 1 base and J 0 bases, leaving 10 bases between the germline ends. This CDR3 has 16 residues. CDR3 nucleotide sequence: TGTGCCAGCAGCTTAGGTGAACCTCTAGCCAAAAACATTCAGTACTTC. Translation gives CASSLGEPLAKNIQYF. Based on the CDR3 plus reference TRBV11-3 and TRBJ2-4, the full variable domain is EAGVVQSPRYKIIEKKQPVAFWCNPISGHNTLYWYLQNLGQGPELLIRYENEEAVDDSQLPKDRFSAERLKGVDSTLKIQPAELGDSAVYLCASSLGEPLAKNIQYFGAGTRLSVL.

The chain links TRBV6-5 to TRBJ1-2; a weak D match, TRBD1 (6 bases). Germline loops: CDR1 MNHEY, CDR2 SVGAGI. The CDR3 covers 13 residues. V was pared by 2 bases and J by 8 bases, with 12 bases between. The CDR3 nucleotides are TGTGCCAGCAGTTACGACGGGGGGCAAGGCTACACCTTC. This translates into CASSYDGGQGYTF.

The count of this clone is one. The chain carries TRBV27 and TRBJ1-4; D perhaps matches TRBD1 (5 bases). Per germline, CDR1 MNHEY and CDR2 SMNVEV (reference sequence). V dropped 6 bases and J dropped 0 bases, with 17 bases sitting between them. This CDR3 is built from 17 residues. CDR3 residues: CASSLQGTGATNEKLFF. For the CDR3, the DNA is TGTGCCAGCAGCCTCCAGGGAACTGGAGCAACTAATGAAAAACTGTTTTTT.

This clone was counted once. Here the CDR3 reads CASSPGGGGAWETQYF. CDR3 coding DNA: TGTGCCAGCAGTCCCGGTGGCGGGGGGGCCTGGGAGACCCAGTACTTC. This chain connects TRBV9 to TRBJ2-5; 9 nucleotides line up with TRBD2. CDR1 SGDLS and CDR2 YYNGEE come from the germline V gene. With 5 bases clipped from V and 5 bases from J, the junction kept 13 bases outside the gene matches. The CDR3 loop spans 16 amino acids. Filled out from reference TRBV9 and TRBJ2-5, the complete variable domain reads DSGVTQTPKHLITATGQRVTLRCSPRSGDLSVYWYQQSLDQGLQFLIQYYNGEERAKGNILERFSAQQFPDLHSELNLSSLELGDSALYFCASSPGGGGAWETQYFGPGTRLLVL.

V and J are TRBV27 and TRBJ2-7; D unclear. The CDR3 covers 13 residues. Trimming pared 7 bases from V and 2 bases from J, leaving 12 bases between. Germline V gene data show CDR1 as MNHEY and CDR2 as SMNVEV (reference sequence). Here the CDR3 reads CASIRKSPYEQYF. The CDR3 DNA follows: TGTGCCAGCATTCGGAAGTCTCCCTACGAGCAGTACTTC.

The chain recombines TRBV18 with TRBJ2-1; 8 bases map to TRBD1. The germline V gene has CDR1 KGHSH and CDR2 LQKENI. With V trimmed by 3 bases and J by 5 bases, 0 bases remained unmatched. The CDR3 loop spans 13 amino acids. The CDR3 DNA follows: TGTGCCAGCTCACCGGGACAGGACAATGAGCAGTTCTTC. Amino acid sequence: CASSPGQDNEQFF.